The 18 T cell receptor beta chains presented below share a single source sample, sequenced in a study of technical replicates of blood from a few donors. Sequenced by immunoSEQ multiplex PCR; TCRdb stores in-frame clones only, minus some. The repertoire holds nearly 70,000 clones, with approximately 89% as singletons. The material sequenced was PBMCs. All receptors come from a human donor in good health. Some clones in this sample may be carry-over from other donors' samples.

The chain carries TRBV30 and TRBJ1-5; D call uncertain. With 0 bases removed from V and 0 bases from J, the gap between germline ends came to 6 bases. CDR3 length: 14 amino acids. Germline lookup yields CDR1 GTSNPN and CDR2 SVGIG (reference sequence). CDR3: CAWSVSFSNQPQHF. DNA for the CDR3: TGTGCCTGGAGTGTAAGCTTTAGCAATCAGCCCCAGCATTTT. The full variable domain, in which reference TRBV30 and TRBJ1-5 provide the parts outside the CDR3, is SQTIHQWPATLVQPVGSPLSLECTVEGTSNPNLYWYRQAAGRGLQLLFYSVGIGQISSEVPQNLSASRPQDRQFILSSKKLLLSDSGFYLCAWSVSFSNQPQHFGDGTRLSIL.

J is TRBJ2-3 and V is TRBV4-3; D is undetermined. The V gene's germline CDR1 is LGHNA and CDR2 YSLEER. The ends were cut back, 0 bases at V and 4 bases at J, with 14 bases in the middle. CDR3 size: 16 residues. CDR3 nucleotides: TGCGCCAGCAGCCAAGATCAAGAAGCCCGGGCAGATACGCAGTATTTT. The encoded protein is CASSQDQEARADTQYF.

The rearrangement joins TRBV13 to TRBJ2-2; 8 bases line up with TRBD2. This CDR3 region has 14 residues. Germline lookup yields CDR1 PRHDT and CDR2 FYEKMQ (reference sequence). V was clipped by 7 bases and J by 5 bases; unmatched bases: 6. DNA for the CDR3: TGTGCCAGCATGTTGAAGCGGGAGACCGGGGAGCTGTTTTTT. It encodes CASMLKRETGELFF.

The genes are TRBV5-1 and TRBJ2-1; a possible D gene is TRBD1 (7 bases). The CDR3 consists of 15 residues. Germline V CDR1 and CDR2: SGHRS, YFSETQ. V was shortened by 4 bases and J by 5 bases, with 16 bases between the two germline ends. CDR3 DNA: TGCGCCAGCAGCGGCCAGGGGGGATGGAACAATGAGCAGTTCTTC. This codes for CASSGQGGWNNEQFF. Supplemented by reference TRBV5-1 and TRBJ2-1, the full variable domain reads KAGVTQTPRYLIKTRGQQVTLSCSPISGHRSVSWYQQTPGQGLQFLFEYFSETQRNKGNFPGRFSGRQFSNSRSEMNVSTLELGDSALYLCASSGQGGWNNEQFFGPGTRLTVL.

The rearrangement uses TRBV5-6 and TRBJ1-5; a possible D gene is TRBD1 (6 bases). Trimming stripped 1 base from V and 4 bases from J, with 9 bases between. This CDR3 contains 14 residues. Looked up from germline, CDR1 is SGHDT and CDR2 is YYEEEE. The CDR3 DNA is TGTGCCAGCAGCTTGCAACAGGGAAATCAGCCCCAGCATTTT. Its protein is CASSLQQGNQPQHF.

The rearrangement links TRBV7-2 to TRBJ2-3, with D unresolved. The CDR3 extends over 13 amino acids. V was trimmed by 5 bases and J by 5 bases, leaving 11 bases between them. Germline assignment: CDR1 SGHTA and CDR2 FQGNSA. Written as DNA, the CDR3 is TGTGCCAGCAGCATAAACTTAAGAGATACGCAGTATTTT. Its protein is CASSINLRDTQYF.

The chain uses TRBV5-1 and TRBJ2-5; 7 bases map to TRBD1. The CDR3 has 15 residues. CDR1 is SGHRS, CDR2 YFSETQ, per germline. V was clipped by 4 bases and J by 3 bases; unmatched bases: 9. The CDR3: CASSPPDREKETQYF. The CDR3 DNA reads TGCGCCAGCAGCCCCCCCGACAGGGAGAAAGAGACCCAGTACTTC.

The chain employs TRBV30 and TRBJ2-7, with 7 nucleotides matching TRBD1. The CDR3 runs to 13 residues. Per the germline V gene, CDR1 is GTSNPN and CDR2 is SVGIG (reference sequence). J lost 7 bases, V lost 5 bases, and 11 bases had no gene match. CDR3 loop: CAWDRVGGREQYF. The CDR3 nucleotides are TGTGCCTGGGACAGGGTAGGAGGTAGAGAGCAGTACTTC.

This clone was counted once. V gene TRBV18 combines with J gene TRBJ1-3, with TRBD1 identical over 8 bases. CDR1 KGHSH and CDR2 LQKENI come from the germline V gene. V lost 5 bases, J lost 0 bases, and 3 bases stayed unmatched. This CDR3 has 15 residues. The CDR3 DNA reads TGTGCCAGCTCAGCGGGGACAGGCTCTGGAAACACCATATATTTT. Translating it yields CASSAGTGSGNTIYF.

This clone is a singleton in its sample. The chain carries TRBV18 and TRBJ2-3; 7 bases agree with TRBD2. The CDR3 contains 16 residues. Losses at the gene ends were 3 bases for V and 4 bases for J; bases not matched to a gene: 10. Germline V gives CDR1 KGHSH, CDR2 LQKENI. The chain's CDR3 is CASSPRAGEGPDTQYF. The DNA for the CDR3 is TGTGCCAGCTCACCGCGCGCGGGGGAGGGCCCAGATACGCAGTATTTT.

DNA of the CDR3: TGTGCCAGCAGCCAGACAGGTGGAAACACCATATATTTT. It codes for CASSQTGGNTIYF. The V gene is TRBV6-1, the J gene TRBJ1-3; D possibly corresponds to TRBD1 (6 bases). Germline CDR1 MNHNS, CDR2 SASEGT. Trimming pared 6 bases from V and 3 bases from J, leaving 9 bases between. This CDR3 region has 13 residues.

The CDR3 here is CASSSTGPPDTQYF. In nucleotides, the CDR3 is TGCGCCAGCAGCTCTACAGGGCCCCCCGATACGCAGTATTTT. The gene calls are TRBV5-1 and TRBJ2-3; a possible D gene is TRBD1 (6 bases). Germline loops: CDR1 SGHRS, CDR2 YFSETQ. The CDR3 loop spans 14 amino acids. Trimming pared 3 bases from V and 6 bases from J, leaving 14 bases between.

The CDR3 bases are TGTGCCAGCAGCGCAGGGCTCCTCTCCTACAATGAGCAGTTCTTC. Translating gives CASSAGLLSYNEQFF. The chain uses TRBV9 and TRBJ2-1; D is possibly TRBD1 (5 bases). The V end lost 3 bases, the J end lost 0 bases, and 10 bases lay between the germline ends. The CDR3 extends over 15 amino acids. Germline V gives CDR1 SGDLS, CDR2 YYNGEE.

The chain has TRBV9 and TRBJ2-2; 15 bases line up with TRBD2. The germline V gene encodes CDR1 SGDLS and CDR2 YYNGEE. V dropped 3 bases and J dropped 7; count of bases not matched to a gene: 4. The CDR3 runs 16 residues. CDR3 sequence: CASSGTSGGADGELFF. In DNA, the CDR3 is TGTGCCAGCAGCGGGACTAGCGGGGGGGCGGACGGGGAGCTGTTTTTT.

In its sample, this clone was seen a few times. The V and J genes are TRBV18 and TRBJ1-2, with 7 bases matching TRBD1. The CDR3 sequence is 12 residues long. V lost 3 bases, J lost 7 bases, and 2 bases stayed unmatched. Germline V gene data show CDR1 as KGHSH and CDR2 as LQKENI. CDR3: CASSPDRVGYTF. CDR3 sequence (DNA): TGTGCCAGCTCACCCGACAGGGTTGGCTACACCTTC.

This rearrangement joins TRBV18 to TRBJ2-5; D possibly corresponds to TRBD2 (5 bases). The CDR3 covers 16 residues. Trimming pared 0 bases from V and 2 bases from J, leaving 13 bases between. CDR1 and CDR2 from the germline V gene are KGHSH and LQKENI. CDR3 bases: TGTGCCAGCTCACCACCGACTATGGACTCGCAAGAGACCCAGTACTTC. It yields the protein CASSPPTMDSQETQYF.

The J gene is TRBJ2-7, the V gene TRBV4-2; 7 nucleotides line up with TRBD1. J lost 4 bases, V lost 4 bases, and 10 bases had no gene match. This CDR3 comprises 15 residues. Germline V gene sequence: CDR1 LGHNA, CDR2 YNFKEQ. This CDR3 is CASSPSGQATYEQYF. The CDR3 region has the DNA TGTGCCAGCAGCCCGAGCGGACAGGCAACTTACGAGCAGTACTTC.

The chain recombines TRBV7-2 with TRBJ2-3, with 12 bases that match TRBD2. V dropped 1 base and J dropped 8; count of bases not matched to a gene: 4. The CDR3 extends over 15 amino acids. Per the germline V gene, CDR1 is SGHTA and CDR2 is FQGNSA. For the CDR3, the DNA is TGTGCCAGCAGCTTAGAACTAGCGGGAGGTACTACGCAGTATTTT. Translation gives CASSLELAGGTTQYF.